Shown below are 13 T cell receptor beta chains from a single sample sequenced in a study of shared clonotypes between healthy human individuals. Libraries were prepared by immunoSEQ multiplex PCR; TCRdb keeps only in-frame clonotypes and omits some of them. The profile covers about 1 million clones, with roughly 80% appearing a single time and 1.4% to 1.5% taken by the ten largest. The source material was memory CD4+ T cells sorted from blood. As to subset: CD45RA-negative fraction. The receptor source for this set is a man aged 18 to 29 in good health.

This clone was seen only a few times. V gene TRBV10-2 combines with J gene TRBJ1-3, with 7 bases matching TRBD1. V lost 2 bases, J lost 0 bases, and 1 base stayed unmatched. The CDR3 has 15 amino acids. Germline CDR1 WSHSY, CDR2 SAAADI. CDR3 loop: CASSERGLSGNTIYF. CDR3 nucleotides: TGCGCCAGCAGTGAGAGGGGGCTCTCTGGAAACACCATATATTTT.

This clone was detected once. The CDR3: CASSVDWLGGYGYTF. The CDR3 nucleotides are TGTGCCAGCAGCGTAGATTGGTTGGGTGGGTATGGCTACACCTTC. The chain combines TRBV9 with TRBJ1-2; no clear D gene. Deletions cut 0 bases from V and 5 bases from J, with 14 bases between. CDR1 is SGDLS and CDR2 is YYNGEE in the germline V gene. This CDR3 comprises 15 residues. Together with reference TRBV9 and TRBJ1-2, the CDR3 gives the full variable domain: DSGVTQTPKHLITATGQRVTLRCSPRSGDLSVYWYQQSLDQGLQFLIQYYNGEERAKGNILERFSAQQFPDLHSELNLSSLELGDSALYFCASSVDWLGGYGYTFGSGTRLTVV.

The chain joins TRBV2 to TRBJ2-2; D remains unclear. The V and J ends lost 6 bases and 4 bases respectively, with 15 bases between them. CDR3 length: 15 amino acids. The germline gives CDR1 SNHLY, CDR2 FYNNEI. The DNA for the CDR3 is TGTGCCAGCAGCGCCGACTTAGGAGTCACCGGGGAGCTGTTTTTT. Its translation is CASSADLGVTGELFF. Filled out from reference TRBV2 and TRBJ2-2, the complete variable domain reads EPEVTQTPSHQVTQMGQEVILRCVPISNHLYFYWYRQILGQKVEFLVSFYNNEISEKSEIFDDQFSVERPDGSNFTLKIRSTKLEDSAMYFCASSADLGVTGELFFGEGSRLTVL.

With respect to this clone: Other DNA sequences in this specimen translate into the identical CDR3. The chain has TRBV5-1 and TRBJ2-7; 9 nucleotides align to TRBD1. From germline, CDR1 is SGHRS and CDR2 YFSETQ. This CDR3 has 13 residues. The trim removed 3 bases at V and 3 bases at J, leaving 1 base unmatched. For the CDR3, the DNA is TGCGCCAGCAGCTCGACAGGGGGCTACGAGCAGTACTTC. This codes for CASSSTGGYEQYF.

This clone has just a few counts. The rearrangement links TRBV18 to TRBJ1-1; maybe TRBD1 (5 bases). Trimming took off 3 bases at V and 4 bases at J, with 12 bases between the two ends. CDR1 is KGHSH, CDR2 LQKENI, per germline. The CDR3 length is 14 residues. This CDR3 reads CASSPASGVTEAFF. In DNA, the CDR3 is TGTGCCAGCTCACCTGCTTCGGGGGTCACTGAAGCTTTCTTT.

There are a few counts of this clone. This chain links TRBV5-5 with TRBJ2-7, with 8 bases fitting TRBD1. The CDR3 runs to 12 residues. J lost 13 bases, V lost 4 bases, and 10 bases had no gene match. Per the germline V gene, CDR1 is SGHKS and CDR2 is YYEKEE (reference sequence). CDR3 nucleotides: TGTGCCAGCAGCGCGGACAGGGCCCCGAGTTACTTC. Translation: CASSADRAPSYF.

This clone occurred many times. The CDR3 is CSVLWAGASEKLFF. CDR3 nucleotide sequence: TGCAGCGTCCTCTGGGCGGGGGCCAGTGAAAAACTGTTTTTT. The chain combines TRBV29-1 with TRBJ1-4; a weak D match, TRBD1 (6 bases). Per the germline V gene, CDR1 is SQVTM and CDR2 is ANQGSEA. Trimming took 6 bases from V and 7 from J, leaving 18 bases between them. This CDR3 contains 14 residues.

With respect to this clone: Other DNA sequences of this sample code for an identical CDR3. The chain uses TRBV5-4 and TRBJ2-3; D not resolved. The CDR3 totals 13 residues. Trimming took 4 bases from V and 1 from J, leaving 7 bases between them. The germline V gene encodes CDR1 SGHNT and CDR2 YYREEE (reference sequence). CDR3 protein: CASSRTGTDTQYF. In DNA form, the CDR3 reads TGTGCCAGCAGCCGGACCGGCACAGATACGCAGTATTTT.

This chain links TRBV11-3 with TRBJ2-1; TRBD2 agrees at 11 bases. This CDR3 contains 15 residues. Trimming at V came to 3 bases and at J to 8 bases, leaving 6 bases not matched to a gene. Germline V gives CDR1 SGHNT, CDR2 YENEEA. The CDR3 loop is CASSFATSGSDEQFF. The CDR3 region has the DNA TGTGCCAGCAGCTTTGCCACTAGCGGGAGCGATGAGCAGTTCTTC.

The CDR3 here is CASSLGLALAKNIQYF. For the CDR3, the DNA is TGTGCCAGCAGCCTCGGGCTAGCGTTAGCCAAAAACATTCAGTACTTC. The chain couples TRBV7-2 to TRBJ2-4; tentative D call: TRBD2 (6 bases). V was shortened by 5 bases and J by 0 bases, with 14 bases between the two germline ends. The CDR3 sequence is 16 residues long. The V gene's germline CDR1 is SGHTA and CDR2 FQGNSA.

V is TRBV7-8 and J is TRBJ2-7; 8 positions match TRBD2. Losses at the gene ends were 4 bases for V and 1 base for J; bases not matched to a gene: 9. The V gene's germline CDR1 is SGHVS and CDR2 FQNEAQ. The CDR3 spans 16 residues. CDR3 nucleotide sequence: TGTGCCAGCAGCTCCTCCCGACTAGCGAGATCCTACGAGCAGTACTTC. It codes for CASSSSRLARSYEQYF.

The rearrangement links TRBV19 to TRBJ1-2, with a possible D match to TRBD1 (5 bases). V was pared by 4 bases and J by 5 bases, with 14 bases between. CDR3 length equals 14 residues. From germline, CDR1 is LNHDA and CDR2 SQIVND (reference sequence). CDR3 nucleotides: TGTGCCAGTAGTACAGGGAGCGCTGGGTATGGCTACACCTTC. Protein sequence: CASSTGSAGYGYTF.

This clone appeared once. This chain uses TRBV11-2 with TRBJ1-5, with 9 positions matching TRBD1. This CDR3 is built from 13 residues. Germline V lookup: CDR1 SGHAT, CDR2 FQNNGV. Trimming took 5 bases from V and 7 from J; bases not matched to a gene: 3. The CDR3 DNA reads TGTGCCAGCAGCGAGGGACAGGGACAGCCCCAGCATTTT. Its translation is CASSEGQGQPQHF.